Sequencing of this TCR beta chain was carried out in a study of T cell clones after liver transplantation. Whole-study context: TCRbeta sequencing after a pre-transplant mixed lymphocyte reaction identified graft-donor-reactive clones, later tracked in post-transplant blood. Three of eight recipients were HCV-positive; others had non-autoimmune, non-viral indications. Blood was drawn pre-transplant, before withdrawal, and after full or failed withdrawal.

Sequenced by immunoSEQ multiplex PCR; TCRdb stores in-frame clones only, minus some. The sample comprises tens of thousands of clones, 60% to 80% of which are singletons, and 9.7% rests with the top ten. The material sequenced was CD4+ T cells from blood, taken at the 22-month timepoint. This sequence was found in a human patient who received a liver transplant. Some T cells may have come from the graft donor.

Written as DNA, the CDR3 is TGTGCCAGCAGCCAAGAAGCGCGGAGGGGCAATTCACCCCTCCACTTT. This codes for CASSQEARRGNSPLHF. This chain links TRBV4-2 with TRBJ1-6; tentatively, D is TRBD1 (5 bases). Trimming shortened V by 0 bases and J by 7 bases, and 13 bases separated the two germline ends. This CDR3 contains 16 residues. Per germline, CDR1 LGHNA and CDR2 YNFKEQ.